Listed below are T cell receptor beta chains from one sample, sequenced in a study of shared clonotypes between healthy human individuals. This table comes from immunoSEQ multiplex PCR, and its TCRdb copy is limited to in-frame clones, with some not included. Here the sample spans roughly 2.2 million clones, just under 95% being singletons. The sample taken for sequencing was naive CD4+ T cells from PBMCs. The receptors derive from a man between 18 and 29 years old in good health. Some clones in this sample may be carry-over from other donors' samples. CDR3s include the opening cysteine and the closing phenylalanine or tryptophan. The D gene is left open where the match is weak. Clone size appears in some rows only: once, few, many, or a class for an expanded clone.

d_call v_call clone_size cdr3_aa
NA TRBV16 NA CASSQRTRGNTEAFF
TRBD1 TRBV27 NA CASSFLGQGAHEQYF
NA TRBV20-1 NA CSAPQGYGYTF
NA TRBV30 NA CAWSFRGPGGRYF
NA TRBV25-1 NA CASSGTIPREQYF
NA TRBV28 once CATCEGGASGANVLTF
NA TRBV7-2 few CASSLERGQPQHF
NA TRBV29-1 NA CSVDLQGGYGYTF
NA TRBV19 NA CASSISGSPNIQYF
NA TRBV10-1 few CASSESGEEEAFF
TRBD2 TRBV6-1 NA CASSEFSGDNNEQFF
TRBD1 TRBV19 NA CATHRTGNFYEQYF
TRBD2 TRBV11-1 NA CASSLVDLAAFSYNEQFF
TRBD1 TRBV28 NA CASPPTGKAYNEQFF
NA TRBV5-1 once CASTRGAQPETQYF
TRBD2 TRBV6-5 once CASRSSSGLYEQYF
NA TRBV5-4 NA CASSLVAGGSYEQYF
NA TRBV27 NA CASSSRGIETQYF
NA TRBV4-3 NA CASSQEKDSYEQYF
NA TRBV7-6 NA CASSSLGGRSGNQPQHF
NA TRBV7-2 NA CASSLALTEQFF
NA TRBV5-1 once CASSLAGQILTDTQYF
NA TRBV11-2 NA CASSLDSLTRYEQYF
NA TRBV5-6 NA CASSPRLVSSYEQYF
TRBD1 TRBV2 NA CASIGTGGRQPQHF
TRBD1 TRBV27 NA CASSRQGNQPQHF
NA TRBV11-3 NA CASSDEPGSGELFF
NA TRBV6-1 NA CASSLDLGGGQPQHF
NA TRBV18 NA CASSPLASASTDTQYF
TRBD1 TRBV4-3 once CASSQGQGAYEKLFF
NA TRBV11-3 NA CASSLEGTTYEQYF
NA TRBV27 NA CASSHYRRGANYGYTF
NA TRBV10-3 NA CAISPISSGTGYEQYF
NA TRBV6-5 few CASFKTNTEAFF
TRBD1 TRBV28 NA CASSITGGDPYEQYF
NA TRBV30 few CAWDSMARAFF
NA TRBV16 NA CASSQGTTSGYTF
NA TRBV5-1 NA CASSLFGGGGETQYF
TRBD1 TRBV6-6 NA CASSYSGTGFLPQHF
NA TRBV29-1 NA CSVAHRAEKLFF
NA TRBV4-2 NA CASSQGGGRETQYF
TRBD2 TRBV13 NA CASSAGGARGETQYF
NA TRBV19 NA CASSIVPFSGNTIYF
NA TRBV7-2 few CDPAYEQYF
NA TRBV18 once CASSPPRQTGTTYYGYTF
NA TRBV28 NA CASSTTGFYYGYTF
NA TRBV27 few CASSYRDNEQFF
NA TRBV7-6 NA CASRTASTDTQYF
TRBD1 TRBV11-2 NA CASSLHTRGQSSYEQYF
TRBD1 TRBV5-1 NA CASSLGTGGQPQHF